This is a list of T cell receptor beta chains from one sample in a study of T cell responses to AZD1222 COVID-19 vaccine. Sequenced by immunoSEQ multiplex PCR; TCRdb stores in-frame clones only, minus some. The table records roughly 180,000 clones, about 91% of them present only once. The starting material was peripheral blood, obtained 28 days after the second AZD1222 dose. Every receptor here comes from an adult who received the AZD1222 COVID-19 vaccine. Both conserved end residues are part of each CDR3. Fields, in order: D gene, V gene, J gene, clone size, CDR3 protein, CDR3 DNA. The D gene is left open where the match is weak. A clone size is listed for some rows: how often the clone was seen (once, few, many), or a class if it is expanded.

>TRBD2|TRBV10-2|TRBJ2-1|-
CASSSSGDYNEQFF
TGCGCCAGCAGCTCTAGCGGGGATTACAATGAGCAGTTCTTC
>-|TRBV19|TRBJ2-1|-
CASTQRTYNEQFF
TGTGCCAGTACCCAGCGGACCTACAATGAGCAGTTCTTC
>TRBD1|TRBV7-2|TRBJ2-7|-
CASSLVGTGGLLGDEQYF
TGTGCCAGCAGCTTAGTGGGGACAGGGGGCTTATTAGGGGACGAGCAGTACTTC
>-|TRBV6-2/TRBV6-3|TRBJ2-1|-
CASSYSYEQFF
TGTGCCAGCAGTTACTCTTATGAGCAGTTCTTC
>-|TRBV2|TRBJ1-2|-
CASSLGGVYGYTF
TGTGCCAGCAGTCTCGGGGGCGTCTATGGCTACACCTTC
>TRBD1|TRBV6-5|TRBJ2-1|-
CASSNRDRGFDEQFF
TGTGCCAGCAGTAACCGGGACAGGGGGTTCGATGAGCAGTTCTTC
>-|TRBV28|TRBJ2-5|-
CASTDDQETQYF
TGTGCCAGCACGGACGACCAAGAGACCCAGTACTTC
>-|TRBV19|TRBJ1-5|-
CASSIVPGSVNQPQHF
TGTGCCAGTAGTATAGTGCCAGGCTCGGTAAATCAGCCCCAGCATTTT
>TRBD1|TRBV29-1|TRBJ1-2|-
CSVAGQSTNGYTF
TGCAGCGTTGCGGGACAGAGTACTAATGGCTACACCTTC
>-|TRBV20-1|TRBJ2-7|-
CSAGRSDEQYF
TGCAGTGCGGGTCGATCTGACGAGCAGTACTTC
>TRBD1|TRBV28|TRBJ1-5|-
CASSPRQGGGYSNQPQHF
TGTGCCAGCAGTCCACGACAGGGGGGTGGCTATAGCAATCAGCCCCAGCATTTT
>TRBD1|TRBV19|TRBJ1-2|-
CASTRDRGRVYGYTF
TGTGCCAGTACTCGGGACAGGGGGCGCGTCTATGGCTACACCTTC
>-|TRBV28|TRBJ2-7|-
CASSATRDGTYEQYF
TGTGCCAGCAGCGCCACTAGAGACGGCACCTACGAGCAGTACTTC
>TRBD1|TRBV19|TRBJ1-5|-
CASIPSGGEGNQPQHF
TGTGCCAGTATCCCTTCAGGGGGCGAGGGCAATCAGCCCCAGCATTTT
>TRBD1|TRBV19|TRBJ2-1|-
CASSLTGRTYNEQFF
TGTGCCAGTAGTCTGACAGGGCGGACCTACAATGAGCAGTTCTTC
>-|TRBV6-5|TRBJ1-3|-
CASSPGGSGNTIYF
TGTGCCAGCAGTCCGGGAGGATCTGGAAACACCATATATTTT
>-|TRBV3-1/TRBV3-2|TRBJ1-4|-
CASSQDPRGSTNEKLFF
TGTGCCAGCAGCCAAGACCCGCGGGGATCAACTAATGAAAAACTGTTTTTT
>TRBD1|TRBV7-6|TRBJ1-6|-
CASSLTWTGTSPLHF
TGTGCCAGCAGCTTAACGTGGACAGGGACTTCACCCCTCCACTTT
>TRBD1|TRBV10-3|TRBJ2-7|-
CAISGGQGVDEQYF
TGTGCCATCAGTGGGGGACAGGGGGTCGACGAGCAGTACTTC
>-|TRBV19|TRBJ2-1|-
CASSMTGGSSSYNEQFF
TGTGCCAGTAGTATGACAGGCGGGTCGAGCTCCTACAATGAGCAGTTCTTC
>-|TRBV6-2/TRBV6-3|TRBJ1-5|-
CASSLTVAQPQHF
TGTGCCAGCAGTCTTACAGTCGCCCAGCCCCAGCATTTT
>-|TRBV4-1|TRBJ1-2|-
CASSQAQGFGMGYTF
TGCGCCAGCAGCCAAGCCCAGGGTTTTGGGATGGGCTACACCTTC
>-|TRBV19|TRBJ1-5|-
CASSWGGSNQPQHF
TGTGCCAGTAGTTGGGGCGGTAGCAATCAGCCCCAGCATTTT
>-|TRBV6-5|TRBJ1-5|-
CASSSRPGNQPQHF
TGTGCCAGCAGTTCAAGACCCGGGAATCAGCCCCAGCATTTT
>TRBD2|TRBV11-2|TRBJ2-5|-
CASNLGTSGRWETQYF
TGTGCCAGCAACCTAGGGACTAGCGGGAGGTGGGAGACCCAGTACTTC
>TRBD2|TRBV6-5|TRBJ2-7|few
CASSPLAGGFYEQYF
TGTGCCAGCAGCCCCCTAGCGGGGGGGTTCTACGAGCAGTACTTC
>TRBD2|TRBV19|TRBJ2-3|-
CASSKLAGGTDTQYF
TGTGCCAGTAGTAAACTAGCGGGAGGCACAGATACGCAGTATTTT
>-|TRBV9|TRBJ2-1|-
CASSVTGHNEQFF
TGTGCCAGCAGCGTAACAGGTCACAATGAGCAGTTCTTC
>-|TRBV30|TRBJ2-7|-
CAWSLVGYEQYF
TGTGCCTGGAGTTTGGTGGGCTACGAGCAGTACTTC
>-|TRBV30|TRBJ1-1|-
CAWSVVSYRTTNTEAFF
TGTGCCTGGAGTGTAGTCTCTTACCGGACAACGAACACTGAAGCTTTCTTT
>TRBD1|TRBV27|TRBJ1-2|-
CASSDRDSGYGYTF
TGTGCCAGCAGTGACCGGGACAGCGGCTATGGCTACACCTTC
>-|TRBV30|TRBJ1-5|few
CAWSAAGSHQPQHF
TGTGCCTGGAGTGCGGCAGGGAGTCATCAGCCCCAGCATTTT
>-|TRBV6-1|TRBJ1-5|few
CASSEDLGFGNQPQHF
TGTGCCAGCAGTGAAGATCTGGGATTTGGCAATCAGCCCCAGCATTTT
>-|TRBV2|TRBJ2-7|-
CASRGRGYEQYF
TGTGCCAGCAGGGGAAGGGGCTACGAGCAGTACTTC
>-|TRBV4-1|TRBJ2-5|once
CASSHPKDPPPETQYF
TGCGCCAGCAGCCATCCAAAAGACCCCCCCCCAGAGACCCAGTACTTC
>-|TRBV3-1/TRBV3-2|TRBJ1-1|-
CASSLLTGAPTRNTEAFF
TGTGCCAGCAGCCTATTAACCGGGGCCCCGACGCGGAACACTGAAGCTTTCTTT
>TRBD1|TRBV7-8|TRBJ2-7|once
CASSLGTGSIYEQYF
TGTGCCAGCAGCCTCGGGACAGGGAGTATCTACGAGCAGTACTTC
>-|TRBV9|TRBJ1-3|-
CASSKGEGSGNTIYF
TGTGCCAGCAGCAAGGGAGAGGGATCTGGAAACACCATATATTTT
>TRBD2|TRBV11-2|TRBJ2-1|-
CASSSTGTRNEQFF
TGTGCCAGCAGCTCAACCGGGACTAGAAATGAGCAGTTCTTC
>-|TRBV6-5|TRBJ1-1|-
CASSYSGGTEAFF
TGTGCCAGCAGTTACTCAGGGGGCACTGAAGCTTTCTTT
>-|TRBV10-3|TRBJ2-7|-
CAISEPASTDEQYF
TGTGCCATCAGTGAGCCGGCTAGCACCGACGAGCAGTACTTC
>TRBD2|TRBV7-9|TRBJ2-3|-
CASSLAASGRDTQYF
TGTGCCAGCAGCTTAGCGGCTAGCGGGAGAGATACGCAGTATTTT
>-|TRBV6-5|TRBJ1-5|-
CATWVGVDSNQPQHF
TGTGCCACCTGGGTGGGGGTCGATAGCAATCAGCCCCAGCATTTT
>-|TRBV15|TRBJ1-3|-
CATSRGPTNTIYF
TGTGCCACCAGCAGGGGACCCACAAACACCATATATTTT
>-|TRBV29-1|TRBJ1-1|-
CSVVAVSLGTEAFF
TGCAGCGTTGTGGCCGTCTCCTTGGGCACTGAAGCTTTCTTT